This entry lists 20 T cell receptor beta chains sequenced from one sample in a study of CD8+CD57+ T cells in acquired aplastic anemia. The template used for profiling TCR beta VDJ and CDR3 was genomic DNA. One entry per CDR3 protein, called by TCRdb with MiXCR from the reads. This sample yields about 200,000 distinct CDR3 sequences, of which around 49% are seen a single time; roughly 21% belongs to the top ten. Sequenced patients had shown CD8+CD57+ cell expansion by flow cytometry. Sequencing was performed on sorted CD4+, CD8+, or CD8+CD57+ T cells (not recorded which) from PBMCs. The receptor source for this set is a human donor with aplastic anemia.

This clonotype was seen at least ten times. The CDR3 region has the DNA TGTGCCAGCAGTTTAGGAAGAAAATACAATGAGCAGTTCTTC. Translating it yields CASSLGRKYNEQFF. V is TRBV12-3 or TRBV12-4 and J is TRBJ2-1; D unresolved. CDR3 size: 14 residues. Trimming took 1 base from V and 4 from J, leaving 8 bases between them.

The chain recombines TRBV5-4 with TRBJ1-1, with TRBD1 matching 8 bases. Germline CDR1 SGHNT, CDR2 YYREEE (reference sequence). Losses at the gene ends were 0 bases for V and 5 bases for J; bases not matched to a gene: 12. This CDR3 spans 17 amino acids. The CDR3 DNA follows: TGTGCCAGCAGCTTGGGGGCGACAGGGGACCCCAGAACTGAAGCTTTCTTT. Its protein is CASSLGATGDPRTEAFF.

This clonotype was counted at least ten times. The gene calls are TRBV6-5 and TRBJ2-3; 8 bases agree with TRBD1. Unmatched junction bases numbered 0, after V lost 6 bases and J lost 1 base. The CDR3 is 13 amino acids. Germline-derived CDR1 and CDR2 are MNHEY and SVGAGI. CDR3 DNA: TGTGCCAGCAGGGGACAGGGCACAGATACGCAGTATTTT. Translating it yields CASRGQGTDTQYF.

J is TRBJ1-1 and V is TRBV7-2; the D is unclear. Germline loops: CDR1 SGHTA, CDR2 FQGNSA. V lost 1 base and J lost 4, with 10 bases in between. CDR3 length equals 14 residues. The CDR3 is CASSLGFGSTEAFF. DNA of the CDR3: TGTGCCAGCAGCTTAGGATTCGGGAGCACTGAAGCTTTCTTT.

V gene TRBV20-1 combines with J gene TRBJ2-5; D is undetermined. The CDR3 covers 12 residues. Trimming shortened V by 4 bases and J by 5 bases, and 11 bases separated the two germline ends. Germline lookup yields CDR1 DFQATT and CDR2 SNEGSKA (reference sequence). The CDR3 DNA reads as TGCAGTGCTATACGGACCGACGAGACCCAGTACTTC. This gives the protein CSAIRTDETQYF.

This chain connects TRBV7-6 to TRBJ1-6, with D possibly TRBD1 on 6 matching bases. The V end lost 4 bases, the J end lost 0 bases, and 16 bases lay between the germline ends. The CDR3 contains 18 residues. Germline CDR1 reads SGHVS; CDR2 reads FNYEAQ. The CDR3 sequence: CASSSETGSSSYNSPLHF. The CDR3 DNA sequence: TGTGCCAGCAGCTCGGAGACAGGTTCGAGCTCCTATAATTCACCCCTCCACTTT.

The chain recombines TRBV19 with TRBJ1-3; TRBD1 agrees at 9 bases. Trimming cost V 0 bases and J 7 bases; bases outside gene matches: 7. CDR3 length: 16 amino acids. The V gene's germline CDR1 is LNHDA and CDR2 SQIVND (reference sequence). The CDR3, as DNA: TGTGCCAGTAGTATAGATGGGCCCGGGACAGGGAACACCATATATTTT. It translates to CASSIDGPGTGNTIYF. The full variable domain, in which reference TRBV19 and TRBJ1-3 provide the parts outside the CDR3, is DGGITQSPKYLFRKEGQNVTLSCEQNLNHDAMYWYRQDPGQGLRLIYYSQIVNDFQKGDIAEGYSVSREKKESFPLTVTSAQKNPTAFYLCASSIDGPGTGNTIYFGEGSWLTVV.

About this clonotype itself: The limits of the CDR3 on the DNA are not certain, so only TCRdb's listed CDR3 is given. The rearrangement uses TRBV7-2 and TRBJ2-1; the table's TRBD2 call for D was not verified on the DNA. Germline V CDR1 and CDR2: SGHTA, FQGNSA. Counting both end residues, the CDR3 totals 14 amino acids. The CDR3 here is CASSLEVRVGLGNF.

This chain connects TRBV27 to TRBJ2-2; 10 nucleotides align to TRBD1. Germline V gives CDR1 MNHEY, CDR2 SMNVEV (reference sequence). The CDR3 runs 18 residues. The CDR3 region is CAPKPPAVGQGDTGELFF. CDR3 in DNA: TGTGCTCCTAAACCACCCGCCGTTGGACAGGGGGACACCGGGGAGCTGTTTTTT.

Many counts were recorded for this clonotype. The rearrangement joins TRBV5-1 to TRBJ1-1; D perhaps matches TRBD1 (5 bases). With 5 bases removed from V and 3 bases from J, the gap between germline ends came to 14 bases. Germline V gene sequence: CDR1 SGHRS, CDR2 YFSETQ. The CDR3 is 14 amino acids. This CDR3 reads CASSPLMGDTEAFF. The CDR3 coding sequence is TGCGCCAGCAGTCCACTTATGGGGGACACTGAAGCTTTCTTT.

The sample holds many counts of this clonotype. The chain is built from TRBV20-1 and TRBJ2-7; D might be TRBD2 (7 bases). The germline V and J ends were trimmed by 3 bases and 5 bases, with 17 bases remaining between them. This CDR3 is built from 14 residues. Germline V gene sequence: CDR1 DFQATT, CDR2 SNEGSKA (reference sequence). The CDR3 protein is CSASRGGPTNEQYF. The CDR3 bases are TGCAGTGCTAGTAGGGGGGGCCCCACAAACGAGCAGTACTTC.

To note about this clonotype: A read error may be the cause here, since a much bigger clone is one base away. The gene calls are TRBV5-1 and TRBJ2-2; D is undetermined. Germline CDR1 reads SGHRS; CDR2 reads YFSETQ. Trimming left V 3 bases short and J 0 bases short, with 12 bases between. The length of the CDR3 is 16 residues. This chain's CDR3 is CASSSELLSNTGELFF. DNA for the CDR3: TGCGCCAGCAGCTCAGAACTGTTATCGAACACCGGGGAGCTGTTTTTT. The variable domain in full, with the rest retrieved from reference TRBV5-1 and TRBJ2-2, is KAGVTQTPRYLIKTRGQQVTLSCSPISGHRSVSWYQQTPGQGLQFLFEYFSETQRNKGNFPGRFSGRQFSNSRSEMNVSTLELGDSALYLCASSSELLSNTGELFFGEGSRLTVL.

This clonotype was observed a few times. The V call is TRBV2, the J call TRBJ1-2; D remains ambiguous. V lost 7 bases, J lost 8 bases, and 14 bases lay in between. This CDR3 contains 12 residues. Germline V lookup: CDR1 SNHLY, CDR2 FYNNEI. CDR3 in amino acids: CASTQLGTGYTF. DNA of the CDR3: TGTGCCAGCACCCAGCTAGGTACAGGCTACACCTTC.

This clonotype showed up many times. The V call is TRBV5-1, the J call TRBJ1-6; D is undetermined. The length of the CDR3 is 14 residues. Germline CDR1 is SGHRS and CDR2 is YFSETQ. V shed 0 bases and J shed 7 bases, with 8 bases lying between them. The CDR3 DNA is TGCGCCAGCAGCTTGGGGGAGAGGAATTCACCCCTCCACTTT. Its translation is CASSLGERNSPLHF.

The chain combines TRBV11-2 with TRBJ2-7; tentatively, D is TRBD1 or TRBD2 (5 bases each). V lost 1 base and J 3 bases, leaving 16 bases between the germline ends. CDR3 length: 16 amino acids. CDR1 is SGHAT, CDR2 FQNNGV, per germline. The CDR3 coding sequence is TGTGCCAGCAGCTTAGTTATAGGGGCAGGAGGCTACGAGCAGTACTTC. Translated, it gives CASSLVIGAGGYEQYF.

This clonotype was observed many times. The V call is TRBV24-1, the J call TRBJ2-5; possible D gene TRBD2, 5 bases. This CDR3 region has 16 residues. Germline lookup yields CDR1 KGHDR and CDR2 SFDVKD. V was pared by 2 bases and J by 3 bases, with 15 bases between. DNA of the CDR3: TGTGCCACCAGTGATTCGCGGGCCCCCCGGGAAGAGACCCAGTACTTC. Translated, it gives CATSDSRAPREETQYF.

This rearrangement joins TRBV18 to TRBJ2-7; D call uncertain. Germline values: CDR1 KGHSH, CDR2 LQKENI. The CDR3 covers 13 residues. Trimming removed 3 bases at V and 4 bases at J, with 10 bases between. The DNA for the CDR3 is TGTGCCAGCTCACCCGGTAATACGTACGAGCAGTACTTC. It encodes CASSPGNTYEQYF.

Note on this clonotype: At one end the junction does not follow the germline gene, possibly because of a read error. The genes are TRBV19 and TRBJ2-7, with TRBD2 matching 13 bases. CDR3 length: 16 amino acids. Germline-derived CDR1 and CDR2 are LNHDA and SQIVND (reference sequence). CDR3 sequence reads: CASSEPGLAGFYEQYF. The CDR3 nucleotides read TGCGCCAGCAGTGAACCGGGACTAGCGGGATTCTACGAGCAGTACTTC.

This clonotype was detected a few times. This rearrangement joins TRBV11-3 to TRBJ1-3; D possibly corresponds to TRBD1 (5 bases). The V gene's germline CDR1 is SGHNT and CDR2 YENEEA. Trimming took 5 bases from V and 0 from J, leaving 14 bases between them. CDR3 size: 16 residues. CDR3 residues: CASSQRSGGSGNTIYF. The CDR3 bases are TGTGCCAGCAGCCAAAGGTCCGGGGGCTCTGGAAACACCATATATTTT.

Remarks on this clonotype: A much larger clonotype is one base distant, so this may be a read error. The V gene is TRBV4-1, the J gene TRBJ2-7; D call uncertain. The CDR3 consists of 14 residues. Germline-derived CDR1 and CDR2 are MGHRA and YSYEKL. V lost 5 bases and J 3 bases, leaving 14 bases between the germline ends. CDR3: CASSEPVDVYEQYF. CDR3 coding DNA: TGCGCCAGCAGCGAGCCGGTCGACGTCTACGAGCAGTACTTC.